This T cell receptor (beta chain) originates from a study of T cells in narcolepsy. Overall study results and limits: Some memory CD4+ repertoires had no autoreactive clone sequences. Reportedly, autoreactive clonotypes were serially detected in patients' blood but not controls'.

Repertoires were generated with immunoSEQ multiplex PCR, while TCRdb's copy carries only in-frame clones and drops some. The table lists roughly 35,000 clones, 80% of them singletons, with 1% to 1.2% in the top ten. With respect to this clone: Its antigen is not known.

The sequence derives from a human donor in good health. The sample consisted of memory (CD45RA-) CD4+ T cells from blood.

In DNA form, the CDR3 reads TGTGCCAGCAGTCCGACCCAGGGAGGCAATCAGCCCCAGCATTTT. It is translated as CASSPTQGGNQPQHF. The chain uses TRBV28 and TRBJ1-5; maybe TRBD1 (5 bases). This CDR3 has 15 amino acids. Germline V CDR1 and CDR2: MDHEN, SYDVKM. V lost 5 bases and J 2 bases, leaving 13 bases between the germline ends. The variable domain in full, with the rest retrieved from reference TRBV28 and TRBJ1-5, is DVKVTQSSRYLVKRTGEKVFLECVQDMDHENMFWYRQDPGLGLRLIYFSYDVKMKEKGDIPEGYSVSREKKERFSLILESASTNQTSMYLCASSPTQGGNQPQHFGDGTRLSIL.